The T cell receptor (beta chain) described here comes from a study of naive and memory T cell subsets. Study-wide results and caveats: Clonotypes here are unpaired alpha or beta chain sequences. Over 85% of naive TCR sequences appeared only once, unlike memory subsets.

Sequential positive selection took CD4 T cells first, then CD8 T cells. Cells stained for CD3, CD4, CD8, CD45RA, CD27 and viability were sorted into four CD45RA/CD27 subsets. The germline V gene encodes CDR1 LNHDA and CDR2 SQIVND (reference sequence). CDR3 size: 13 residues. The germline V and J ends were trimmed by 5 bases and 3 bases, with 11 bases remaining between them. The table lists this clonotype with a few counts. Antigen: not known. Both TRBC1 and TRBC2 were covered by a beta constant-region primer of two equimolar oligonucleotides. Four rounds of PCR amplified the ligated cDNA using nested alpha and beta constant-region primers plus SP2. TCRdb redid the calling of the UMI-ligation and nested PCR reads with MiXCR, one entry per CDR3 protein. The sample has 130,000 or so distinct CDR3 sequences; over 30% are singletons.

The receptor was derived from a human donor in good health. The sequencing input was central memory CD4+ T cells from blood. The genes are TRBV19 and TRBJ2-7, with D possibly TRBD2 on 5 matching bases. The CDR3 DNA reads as TGTGCCAGTAGTCCATCGGACTTCTACGAGCAGTACTTC. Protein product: CASSPSDFYEQYF.